Presented here are 8 T cell receptor beta chains from one specimen sequenced in a study of T cells in Graves' hyperthyroidism and ophthalmopathy. RNA transcripts provided the source from which TCR beta CDR3 regions were amplified. Initially, a first-round RT-PCR of the TCR CDR3 employed the HTBI primer set. In TCRdb, the multiplex PCR reads were re-called with MiXCR into one record per CDR3 protein. The data contain hundreds of thousands of distinct CDR3 sequences, approximately 15% of them singletons. Material for sequencing was blood. The receptors were gathered from a woman aged 18-35 years with Graves' hyperthyroidism.

At least ten counts were recorded for this clonotype. The chain is built from TRBV2 and TRBJ2-1; the match to TRBD2 covers 8 bases. CDR1 SNHLY and CDR2 FYNNEI come from the germline V gene. V trimming: 11 bases; J trimming: 5 bases; junction bases outside the gene matches: 2. CDR3 length: 11 residues. CDR3 region: CAGTRHNEQFF. The CDR3 nucleotides read TGTGCCGGGACTAGACACAATGAGCAGTTCTTC.

The V call is TRBV9, the J call TRBJ1-5; TRBD1 matches 8 bases. V was clipped by 4 bases and J by 3 bases; unmatched bases: 6. The CDR3 has 15 amino acids. From germline, CDR1 is SGDLS and CDR2 YYNGEE. The CDR3 sequence is CASSLRDRFNQPQHF. The CDR3 bases are TGTGCCAGCAGCTTGAGGGACAGGTTCAATCAGCCCCAGCATTTT.

This clonotype has ten or more counts. V and J are TRBV12-3 or TRBV12-4 and TRBJ2-7, with 13 bases aligning to TRBD2. The CDR3 extends over 19 amino acids. The J segment lost 0 bases and the V segment lost 5 bases, leaving 13 bases of the junction unmatched. The CDR3 coding sequence is TGTGCCAGCAGTCCCGGCCTGACTAGCGGGAGGAGGAGCTCCTACGAGCAGTACTTC. It yields the protein CASSPGLTSGRRSSYEQYF.

There are many counts of this clonotype. The chain uses TRBV11-3 and TRBJ2-3; D possibly corresponds to TRBD2 (6 bases). The CDR3 loop spans 14 amino acids. CDR1 is SGHNT and CDR2 is YENEEA in the germline V gene. V gave up 4 bases and J gave up 6 bases, with 14 bases separating them. The CDR3 DNA reads as TGTGCCAGCAGCTCACGTCGGGAGAGGGATACGCAGTATTTT. This encodes CASSSRRERDTQYF.

This clonotype was detected many times. The chain uses TRBV28 and TRBJ2-4; no firm D call. V shed 5 bases and J shed 0 bases, with 17 bases lying between them. This CDR3 region has 17 residues. The germline V gene encodes CDR1 MDHEN and CDR2 SYDVKM. CDR3 coding DNA: TGTGCCAGCAGTCCCCAGAGACGAGTTCTAGCCAAAAACATTCAGTACTTC. Translated: CASSPQRRVLAKNIQYF. Combining the CDR3 with reference TRBV28 and TRBJ2-4 gives the whole variable domain DVKVTQSSRYLVKRTGEKVFLECVQDMDHENMFWYRQDPGLGLRLIYFSYDVKMKEKGDIPEGYSVSREKKERFSLILESASTNQTSMYLCASSPQRRVLAKNIQYFGAGTRLSVL.

The rearrangement links TRBV4-3 to TRBJ2-1; TRBD2 matches at 13 bases. The length of the CDR3 is 16 residues. With V trimmed by 4 bases and J by 5 bases, 5 bases remained unmatched. The germline gives CDR1 LGHNA, CDR2 YSLEER. The DNA for the CDR3 is TGCGCCAGCAGCCGAGGACTAGCGGGAGTAGACAATGAGCAGTTCTTC. It is translated as CASSRGLAGVDNEQFF.

V gene TRBV19 combines with J gene TRBJ1-2; TRBD1 agrees at 11 bases. Germline CDR1 LNHDA, CDR2 SQIVND (reference sequence). With V trimmed by 10 bases and J by 5 bases, 9 bases remained unmatched. The CDR3 is 14 amino acids. The CDR3 loop is CATKGDRGIYGYTF. In nucleotides, the CDR3 is TGTGCCACCAAAGGGGACAGGGGGATTTATGGCTACACCTTC.

This sequence joins TRBV6-6 and TRBJ2-3; D gene unclear. Between the trimmed V and J ends, which lost 0 bases and 0 bases, there was a span of 16 bases. Germline V lookup: CDR1 MNHNY, CDR2 SVGAGI (reference sequence). CDR3 length: 18 residues. As DNA, the CDR3 is TGTGCCAGCAGTTACTCTAATCAGAGACTCCTGAGCACAGATACGCAGTATTTT. Translating it yields CASSYSNQRLLSTDTQYF.